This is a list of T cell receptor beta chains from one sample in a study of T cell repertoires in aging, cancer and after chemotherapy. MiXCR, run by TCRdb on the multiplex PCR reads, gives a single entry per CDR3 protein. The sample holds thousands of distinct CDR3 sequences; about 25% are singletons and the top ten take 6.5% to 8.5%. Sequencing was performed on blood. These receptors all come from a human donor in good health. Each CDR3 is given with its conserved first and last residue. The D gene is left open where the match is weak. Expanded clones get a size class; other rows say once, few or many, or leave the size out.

cdr3_aa: CASSPPRSYEQYF
cdr3_nt: TGTGCCAGCAGTCCCCCGAGGAGCTACGAGCAGTACTTC
d_call: .
clone_size: .
cdr3_length: 13
j_call: TRBJ2-7
v_call: TRBV28

cdr3_aa: CASSLTAEGGNTIYF
cdr3_nt: TGTGCCAGCAGCTTAACGGCAGAGGGGGGAAACACCATATATTTT
d_call: .
clone_size: .
cdr3_length: 15
j_call: TRBJ1-3
v_call: TRBV11-2

cdr3_aa: CASSPGALFYNEQFF
cdr3_nt: TGTGCCAGCAGTCCCGGGGCTTTGTTCTACAATGAGCAGTTCTTC
d_call: .
clone_size: .
cdr3_length: 15
j_call: TRBJ2-1
v_call: TRBV6-5

cdr3_aa: CASSSGLAGDGIQYF
cdr3_nt: TGTGCCAGCAGCTCGGGACTAGCGGGAGACGGCATTCAGTACTTC
d_call: TRBD2
clone_size: medium-sized
cdr3_length: 15
j_call: TRBJ2-4
v_call: TRBV5-6

cdr3_aa: CASSFGGRYQPQHF
cdr3_nt: TGTGCCAGCAGTTTCGGGGGGCGTTATCAGCCCCAGCATTTT
d_call: .
clone_size: medium-sized
cdr3_length: 14
j_call: TRBJ1-5
v_call: TRBV27

cdr3_aa: CASSLALTGRGGGQPQHF
cdr3_nt: TGTGCCAGCAGCTTAGCCCTGACAGGTAGGGGGGGTGGACAGCCCCAGCATTTT
d_call: .
clone_size: .
cdr3_length: 18
j_call: TRBJ1-5
v_call: TRBV7-9

cdr3_aa: CASSSDTEAFF
cdr3_nt: TGCGCCAGCAGCTCGGACACTGAAGCTTTCTTT
d_call: .
clone_size: few
cdr3_length: 11
j_call: TRBJ1-1
v_call: TRBV4-3

cdr3_aa: CASSYSSESGELFF
cdr3_nt: TGTGCCAGCAGTTACTCGAGTGAGTCCGGGGAGCTGTTTTTT
d_call: .
clone_size: medium-sized
cdr3_length: 14
j_call: TRBJ2-2
v_call: TRBV6-2/TRBV6-3

cdr3_aa: CASRGAGGGGNQPQHF
cdr3_nt: TGTGCCAGCAGGGGGGCGGGAGGTGGGGGCAATCAGCCCCAGCATTTT
d_call: .
clone_size: .
cdr3_length: 16
j_call: TRBJ1-5
v_call: TRBV28

cdr3_aa: CASSQTGRQYIQYF
cdr3_nt: TGTGCCAGCAGTCAAACGGGCAGGCAGTACATTCAGTACTTC
d_call: .
clone_size: few
cdr3_length: 14
j_call: TRBJ2-4
v_call: TRBV5-4

cdr3_aa: CASSSQTSGGLYEQYF
cdr3_nt: TGTGCCAGCAGCTCCCAGACTAGCGGGGGGCTCTACGAGCAGTACTTC
d_call: TRBD2
clone_size: medium-sized
cdr3_length: 16
j_call: TRBJ2-7
v_call: TRBV5-6

cdr3_aa: CASSWDTNNEKLFF
cdr3_nt: TGTGCCAGCAGCTGGGACACCAATAATGAAAAACTGTTTTTT
d_call: .
clone_size: medium-sized
cdr3_length: 14
j_call: TRBJ1-4
v_call: TRBV7-9

cdr3_aa: CASSLIGGYEQYF
cdr3_nt: TGCGCCAGCAGCTTGATAGGAGGCTACGAGCAGTACTTC
d_call: .
clone_size: .
cdr3_length: 13
j_call: TRBJ2-7
v_call: TRBV5-1

cdr3_aa: CASSYRGGNQPQHF
cdr3_nt: TGTGCCAGCAGCTACCGGGGTGGGAATCAGCCCCAGCATTTT
d_call: .
clone_size: .
cdr3_length: 14
j_call: TRBJ1-5
v_call: TRBV7-2

cdr3_aa: CASSVRTPSWETQYF
cdr3_nt: TGTGCCAGCAGCGTTAGGACCCCATCGTGGGAGACCCAGTACTTC
d_call: .
clone_size: medium-sized
cdr3_length: 15
j_call: TRBJ2-5
v_call: TRBV5-4

cdr3_aa: CASSLEEDGQYEQYF
cdr3_nt: TGTGCCAGCAGCTTAGAAGAGGACGGCCAATACGAGCAGTACTTC
d_call: .
clone_size: medium-sized
cdr3_length: 15
j_call: TRBJ2-7
v_call: TRBV7-6

cdr3_aa: CASSLPILLEDQPQHF
cdr3_nt: TGTGCCAGCAGCCTCCCGATTCTCCTCGAGGATCAGCCCCAGCATTTT
d_call: .
clone_size: .
cdr3_length: 16
j_call: TRBJ1-5
v_call: TRBV28

cdr3_aa: CASSHSGTRANGTQYF
cdr3_nt: TGTGCCAGCAGTCATTCAGGGACGAGGGCCAATGGGACCCAGTACTTC
d_call: .
clone_size: .
cdr3_length: 16
j_call: TRBJ2-5
v_call: TRBV12-3/TRBV12-4

cdr3_aa: CAWSLRGLRNTIYF
cdr3_nt: TGTGCCTGGAGCCTGAGGGGTTTAAGAAACACCATATATTTT
d_call: .
clone_size: medium-sized
cdr3_length: 14
j_call: TRBJ1-3
v_call: TRBV30

cdr3_aa: CASSLEGTATQYF
cdr3_nt: TGCGCCAGCAGCTTGGAGGGGACAGCGACGCAGTACTTC
d_call: TRBD1
clone_size: few
cdr3_length: 13
j_call: TRBJ2-7
v_call: TRBV5-1

cdr3_aa: CASSVPGQGSGYTF
cdr3_nt: TGTGCCAGCAGCGTACCGGGACAGGGGTCCGGCTACACCTTC
d_call: TRBD1
clone_size: large
cdr3_length: 14
j_call: TRBJ1-2
v_call: TRBV5-4

cdr3_aa: CAWSGDRAHNEQFF
cdr3_nt: TGTGCCTGGAGTGGGGACAGGGCCCACAATGAGCAGTTCTTC
d_call: TRBD1
clone_size: .
cdr3_length: 14
j_call: TRBJ2-1
v_call: TRBV30

cdr3_aa: CASSGLSGGATDTQYF
cdr3_nt: TGTGCCAGCTCCGGACTCAGCGGGGGGGCCACAGATACGCAGTATTTT
d_call: TRBD2
clone_size: .
cdr3_length: 16
j_call: TRBJ2-3
v_call: TRBV6-5